These 12 T cell receptor beta chains were all obtained from the same sample, sequenced in a study of vaccination effects on CD4 cells after COVID-19. Before any sequencing was done, the ViraFEST assay used viral peptide pools to expand antigen-specific CD4+ T cells. Having been cultured for about ten days, the cells underwent CD4+ T cell isolation. By PCR, the person was confirmed to have had SARS-CoV-2 infection between March and December 2020. Each participant was given two doses of one vaccine (BNT162b2 or mRNA-1273). Clones were sequenced by immunoSEQ multiplex PCR, and TCRdb holds only the in-frame ones, with some missing. The sample consists of approximately 15,000 clones, around three quarters of them appearing once. Antigens of these TCRs are unknown. The material was CD4+ T cells from PBMCs cultured with HCoV-NL63 spike peptides, obtained after COVID-19 vaccination. The receptors originated from a human donor who had a prior SARS-CoV-2 infection.

The chain joins TRBV5-1 to TRBJ2-7, with D unclear. Trimming stripped 4 bases from V and 3 bases from J, with 14 bases between. The CDR3 covers 14 residues. The germline gives CDR1 SGHRS, CDR2 YFSETQ. The CDR3 spells CASSLSPAYYEQYF. As DNA, the CDR3 is TGCGCCAGCAGCCTCTCTCCAGCTTACTACGAGCAGTACTTC.

V is TRBV5-1 and J is TRBJ2-7, with a tentative D call TRBD2 (5 bases). The CDR3 sequence is 13 residues long. Trimming removed 3 bases from V and 4 bases from J, with 11 bases in between. Germline assignment: CDR1 SGHRS and CDR2 YFSETQ. CDR3 region: CASSSWTGYEQYF. The CDR3 DNA follows: TGCGCCAGCAGCTCATGGACGGGATACGAGCAGTACTTC.

V and J are TRBV11-3 and TRBJ2-1; 10 bases map to TRBD2. This CDR3 spans 13 amino acids. J lost 15 bases, V lost 5 bases, and 10 bases had no gene match. Germline CDR1 is SGHNT and CDR2 is YENEEA. In DNA, the CDR3 is TGTGCCAGCAGCCCAGGACCCCTAGCGGGAGCGTTCTTC. Its protein is CASSPGPLAGAFF.

Judged by abundance, this clone is medium-sized (0.01 to 0.1%). This sequence joins TRBV20-1 and TRBJ1-2, with unresolved D. The CDR3 contains 10 residues. Per germline, CDR1 DFQATT and CDR2 SNEGSKA (reference sequence). V lost 3 bases and J 11 bases, leaving 10 bases between the germline ends. CDR3 loop: CSASSGRYTF. CDR3 in DNA: TGCAGTGCTAGCTCTGGGAGGTACACCTTC.

This chain connects TRBV21-1 to TRBJ2-5; TRBD2, the table's D call, lacks a check against the DNA. TRBV21-1 is reported as a pseudogene. The CDR3 spans 14 residues. In nucleotides, the CDR3 is TGTGCCAGCATCCCTACCCTTAATGCAGAGACCCAGTACTTC. Encoded protein: CASIPTLNAETQYF.

This clone was seen a handful of times. The chain uses TRBV4-1 and TRBJ1-6; maybe TRBD1 (6 bases). This CDR3 is built from 17 residues. With 2 bases removed from V and 8 bases from J, the gap between germline ends came to 19 bases. CDR1 and CDR2 (germline): MGHRA, YSYEKL. DNA of the CDR3: TGCGCCAGCAGCCAACAGGGAGGGGGATCCTTGTATTCACCCCTCCACTTT. This gives the protein CASSQQGGGSLYSPLHF.

The rearrangement uses TRBV6-5 and TRBJ2-7; D is uncertain. The CDR3 loop spans 15 amino acids. CDR1 and CDR2 (germline): MNHEY, SVGAGI. V was shortened by 0 bases and J by 1 base, with 10 bases between the two germline ends. CDR3 loop: CASSYSRSWSYEQYF. The CDR3 coding sequence is TGTGCCAGCAGTTACTCGCGCAGCTGGTCCTACGAGCAGTACTTC.

V is TRBV4-3 and J is TRBJ1-2; 9 bases are shared with TRBD1. V lost 2 bases and J lost 3; bases outside the gene matches: 4. This CDR3 is 15 amino acids long. The germline gives CDR1 LGHNA, CDR2 YSLEER. The CDR3 here is CASSQSRDRDYGYTF. The DNA of the CDR3 is TGCGCCAGCAGCCAAAGCCGGGACAGGGACTATGGCTACACCTTC.

The rearrangement links TRBV2 to TRBJ2-1; 13 bases are shared with TRBD2. Trimming at V came to 7 bases and at J to 2 bases, leaving 2 bases not matched to a gene. This CDR3 comprises 15 residues. Germline V CDR1 and CDR2: SNHLY, FYNNEI. The CDR3 DNA follows: TGTGCCAGCACCGGACTAGCGGGGGCCTACAATGAGCAGTTCTTC. This encodes CASTGLAGAYNEQFF. The full variable domain, rest sourced from reference TRBV2 and TRBJ2-1, is EPEVTQTPSHQVTQMGQEVILRCVPISNHLYFYWYRQILGQKVEFLVSFYNNEISEKSEIFDDQFSVERPDGSNFTLKIRSTKLEDSAMYFCASTGLAGAYNEQFFGPGTRLTVL.

The CDR3 DNA sequence: TGCGCCAGCAAAGCGGGAGGGCACCAAGTCGGCTCCTACAATGAGCAGTTCTTC. Its protein is CASKAGGHQVGSYNEQFF. V is TRBV4-1 and J is TRBJ2-1; 10 nucleotides agree with TRBD2. Trimming removed 7 bases from V and 0 bases from J; junction bases left unmatched: 12. CDR1 and CDR2 (germline): MGHRA, YSYEKL. This CDR3 contains 18 residues.

This clone was seen only once. The V call is TRBV23-1, the J call TRBJ2-7, with D uncertain. TRBV23-1 is annotated as an ORF whose role is uncertain. This CDR3 has 16 residues. Trimming cost V 0 bases and J 0 bases, with 12 bases left between them. The CDR3 DNA sequence: TGCGCCAGCAGTCAATCATCGAAGAGCGACTCCTACGAGCAGTACTTC. It translates to CASSQSSKSDSYEQYF.

The chain combines TRBV3-1 (or the pseudogene TRBV3-2) with TRBJ2-2; D remains unclear. Germline CDR1 and CDR2: LGHDT and YNNKEL (reference sequence). The V end lost 0 bases, the J end lost 7 bases, and 6 bases lay between the germline ends. The CDR3 is 13 residues long. CDR3 bases: TGTGCCAGCAGCCAAGAAAGAGGCGGGGAGCTGTTTTTT. Translating gives CASSQERGGELFF.